This T cell receptor beta chain was obtained from a study (dated by TCRdb to 2016 to 2017). Comment on this clonotype: There is no known antigen for this receptor. Qualities for individual bases were not recorded, and no much larger clone is one base off.

Libraries were prepared through RT-PCR. The sequencing machine was an Illumina MiSeq. TCRdb reprocessed the public reads (quality trimming at Q25 with fastp, clone calling with MiXCR) and kept in-frame beta chains. Identical CDR3 protein sequences are pooled into one entry, listed with their most common genes and DNA. In this sample the table shows 550,000 to 750,000 distinct CDR3 sequences, 13% to 15% of which occur a single time. Clones ranked in the top ten supply roughly 3.9% of the sample. The CDR3 runs 13 amino acids, cysteine and phenylalanine included. This entry keeps only the CDR3 DNA: 39 bases, framed from base 1. Per the germline V gene (reference sequence), GTSNPN is the CDR1 and SVGIG is the CDR2. At the junction V is shortened by 3 bases and J by 0 bases, with 6 bases in between.

Sequenced material: memory CD4+ T cells from blood. This TCR was sampled from a female donor in good health, serving as a healthy control. The chain couples TRBV30 to TRBJ1-3; the D gene lacks a confident call. The CDR3 has the sequence CAWRQISGNTIYF. The DNA reads as follows: TGTGCCTGGAGACAGATCTCTGGAAACACCATATATTTT.